Described below is a single TCR beta chain sequence and its context. Synthetically made TCR analog templates were put into each PCR as spikes. Only in-frame clones appear in the TCRdb table, and some are missing; sequencing was by immunoSEQ multiplex PCR. The profile shows around 66,000 clones, around nine tenths of them singletons. This sample stems from a study of PD-L1 blockade in urothelial cancer. In the study overall: Patients began atezolizumab, 1,200 mg intravenously every 3 weeks, at some point between 2012 and 2014. Blood was tested 3 weeks (second dose) and 6 weeks into treatment. Each blood sample yielded a median of about 150,000 T cells.

V shed 4 bases, J shed 1 base, and the junction held 13 bases outside the gene matches. The CDR3 spans 20 residues. The germline V gene has CDR1 MNHEY and CDR2 SMNVEV (reference sequence). Sample time point: peripheral blood 6 weeks after treatment start. The source was PBMCs, collected around atezolizumab (anti-PD-L1) treatment. J is TRBJ2-6 and V is TRBV27, with 10 bases that match TRBD2. This TCR derives from a man in his 60s with urothelial cancer. Here the CDR3 DNA reads TGTGCCAGCAGTTCCCCTAGACTAGCGGGTGGCAGTTCTGGGGCCAACGTCCTGACTTTC. Protein sequence: CASSSPRLAGGSSGANVLTF.